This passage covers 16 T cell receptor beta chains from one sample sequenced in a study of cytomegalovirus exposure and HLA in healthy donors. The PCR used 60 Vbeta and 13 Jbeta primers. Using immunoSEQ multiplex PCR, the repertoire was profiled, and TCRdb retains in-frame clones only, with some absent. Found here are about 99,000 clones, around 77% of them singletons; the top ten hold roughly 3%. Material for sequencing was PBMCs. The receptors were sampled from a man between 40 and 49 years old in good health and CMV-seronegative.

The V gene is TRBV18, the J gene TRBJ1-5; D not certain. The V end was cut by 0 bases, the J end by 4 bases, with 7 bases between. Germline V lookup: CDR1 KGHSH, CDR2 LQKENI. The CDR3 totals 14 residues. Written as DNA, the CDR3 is TGTGCCAGCTCACCACCCGCGGTAAATCAGCCCCAGCATTTT. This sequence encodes CASSPPAVNQPQHF.

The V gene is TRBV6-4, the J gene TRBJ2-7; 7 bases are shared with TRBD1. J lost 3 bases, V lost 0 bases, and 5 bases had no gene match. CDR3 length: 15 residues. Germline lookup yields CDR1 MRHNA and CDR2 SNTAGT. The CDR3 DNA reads TGTGCCAGCAGTGACTCGACTCCAGGGGGCTACGAGCAGTACTTC. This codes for CASSDSTPGGYEQYF.

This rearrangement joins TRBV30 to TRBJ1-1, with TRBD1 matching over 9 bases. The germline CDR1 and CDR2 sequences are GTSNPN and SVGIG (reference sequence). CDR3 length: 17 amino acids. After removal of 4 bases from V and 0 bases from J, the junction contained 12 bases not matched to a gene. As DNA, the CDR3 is TGTGCCTGGACGCCGGACAGGGGCGGAGGGATGAACACTGAAGCTTTCTTT. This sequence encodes CAWTPDRGGGMNTEAFF.

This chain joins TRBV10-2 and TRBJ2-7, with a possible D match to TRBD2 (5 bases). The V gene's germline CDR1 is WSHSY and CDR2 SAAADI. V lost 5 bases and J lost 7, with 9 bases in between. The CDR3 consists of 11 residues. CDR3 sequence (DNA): TGCGCCAGCAGTAATTGGGAGGAGCAGTACTTC. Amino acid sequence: CASSNWEEQYF.

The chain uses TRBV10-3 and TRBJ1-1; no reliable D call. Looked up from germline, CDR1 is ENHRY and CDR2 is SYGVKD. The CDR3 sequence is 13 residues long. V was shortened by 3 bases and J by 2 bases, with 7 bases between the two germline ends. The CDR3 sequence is CAISDVANTEAFF. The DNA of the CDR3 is TGTGCCATCAGTGATGTAGCCAACACTGAAGCTTTCTTT.

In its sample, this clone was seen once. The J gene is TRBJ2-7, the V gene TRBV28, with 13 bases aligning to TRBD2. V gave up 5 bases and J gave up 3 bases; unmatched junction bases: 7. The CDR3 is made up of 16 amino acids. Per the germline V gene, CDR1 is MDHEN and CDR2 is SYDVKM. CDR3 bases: TGTGCCAGCAGTCCGGGACTAGCGGGGTGGGGCTACGAGCAGTACTTC. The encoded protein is CASSPGLAGWGYEQYF.

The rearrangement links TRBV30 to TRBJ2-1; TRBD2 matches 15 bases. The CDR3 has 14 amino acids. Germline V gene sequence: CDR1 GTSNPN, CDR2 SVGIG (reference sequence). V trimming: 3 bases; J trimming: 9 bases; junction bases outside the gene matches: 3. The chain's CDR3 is CAWSGLAGGPEQFF. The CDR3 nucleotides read TGTGCCTGGAGCGGACTAGCGGGAGGGCCTGAGCAGTTCTTC. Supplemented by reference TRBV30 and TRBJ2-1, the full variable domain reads SQTIHQWPATLVQPVGSPLSLECTVEGTSNPNLYWYRQAAGRGLQLLFYSVGIGQISSEVPQNLSASRPQDRQFILSSKKLLLSDSGFYLCAWSGLAGGPEQFFGPGTRLTVL.

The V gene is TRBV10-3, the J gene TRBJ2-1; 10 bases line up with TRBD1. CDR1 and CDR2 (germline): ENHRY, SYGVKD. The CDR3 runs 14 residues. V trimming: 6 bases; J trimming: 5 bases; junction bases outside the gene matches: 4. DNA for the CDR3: TGTGCCATCAGCCGCGGGACAGGGGACAATGAGCAGTTCTTC. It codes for CAISRGTGDNEQFF.

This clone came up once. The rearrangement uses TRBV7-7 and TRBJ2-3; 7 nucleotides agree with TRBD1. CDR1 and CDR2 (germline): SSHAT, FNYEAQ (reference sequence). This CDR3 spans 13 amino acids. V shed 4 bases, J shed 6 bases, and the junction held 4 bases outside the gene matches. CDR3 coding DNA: TGTGCCAGCAGCTCCGGCAGGGGGGATACGCAGTATTTT. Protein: CASSSGRGDTQYF.

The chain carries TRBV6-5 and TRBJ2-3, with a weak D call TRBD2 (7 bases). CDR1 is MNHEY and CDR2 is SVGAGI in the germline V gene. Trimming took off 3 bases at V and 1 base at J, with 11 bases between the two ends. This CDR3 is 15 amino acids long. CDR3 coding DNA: TGTGCCAGCAGTTATCGGGGGGCAGGCACAGATACGCAGTATTTT. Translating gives CASSYRGAGTDTQYF.

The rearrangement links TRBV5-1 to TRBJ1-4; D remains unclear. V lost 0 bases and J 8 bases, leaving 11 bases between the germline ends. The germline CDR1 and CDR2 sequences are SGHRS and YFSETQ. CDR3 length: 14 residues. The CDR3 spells CASSLGAADEKLFF. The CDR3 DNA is TGCGCCAGCAGCTTGGGGGCAGCGGACGAAAAACTGTTTTTT.

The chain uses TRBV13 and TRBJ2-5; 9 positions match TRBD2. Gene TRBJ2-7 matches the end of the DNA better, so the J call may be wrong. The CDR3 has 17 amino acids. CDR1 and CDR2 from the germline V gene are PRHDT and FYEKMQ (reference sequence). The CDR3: CASSSRLAAVFSYEQYF. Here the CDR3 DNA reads TGTGCCAGCAGCTCGAGACTAGCGGCCGTTTTCTCCTACGAGCAGTACTTC.

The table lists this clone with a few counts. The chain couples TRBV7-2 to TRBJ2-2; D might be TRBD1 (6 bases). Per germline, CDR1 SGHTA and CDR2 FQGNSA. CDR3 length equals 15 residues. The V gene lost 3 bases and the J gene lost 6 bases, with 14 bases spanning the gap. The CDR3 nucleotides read TGTGCCAGCAGCTTCCGGGACACGCGCCCCGGGGAGCTGTTTTTT. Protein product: CASSFRDTRPGELFF.

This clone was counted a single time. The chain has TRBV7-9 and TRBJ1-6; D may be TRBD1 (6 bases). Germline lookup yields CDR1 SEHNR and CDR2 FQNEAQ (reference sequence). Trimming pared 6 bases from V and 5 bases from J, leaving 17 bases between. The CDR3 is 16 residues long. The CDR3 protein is CASSHIPGQDNSPLHF. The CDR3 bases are TGTGCCAGCAGTCACATCCCGGGACAAGATAATTCACCCCTCCACTTT. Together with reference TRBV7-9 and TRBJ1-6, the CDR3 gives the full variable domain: DTGVSQNPRHKITKRGQNVTFRCDPISEHNRLYWYRQTLGQGPEFLTYFQNEAQLEKSRLLSDRFSAERPKGSFSTLEIQRTEQGDSAMYLCASSHIPGQDNSPLHFGNGTRLTVT.

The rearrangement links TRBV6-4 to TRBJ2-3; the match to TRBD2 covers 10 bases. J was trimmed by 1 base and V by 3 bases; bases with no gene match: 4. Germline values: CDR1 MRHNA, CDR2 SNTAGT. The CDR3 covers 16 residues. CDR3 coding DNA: TGTGCCAGCAGTGAACGAAGCGGGGGGGGCACAGATACGCAGTATTTT. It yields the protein CASSERSGGGTDTQYF.

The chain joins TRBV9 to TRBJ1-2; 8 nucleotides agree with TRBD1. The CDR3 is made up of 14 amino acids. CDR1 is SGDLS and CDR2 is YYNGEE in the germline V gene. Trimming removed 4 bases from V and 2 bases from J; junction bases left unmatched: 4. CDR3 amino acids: CASSPGGGNYGYTF. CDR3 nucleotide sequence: TGTGCCAGCAGCCCAGGGGGCGGCAACTATGGCTACACCTTC.